The 6 T cell receptor beta chains presented below share a single source sample, sequenced in a study of blood T cell repertoires in COVID-19. Measured with immunoSEQ multiplex PCR; TCRdb has only the in-frame clones, and not every one. This sample yields fewer than 300,000 clones, of which about 86% are seen a single time; around 2.9% belongs to the top ten. Sequenced sample: peripheral blood. The receptor source for this set is a woman in her sixties or seventies with active or convalescent COVID-19.

The count of this clone is one. The chain recombines TRBV10-2 with TRBJ2-5; 8 bases match TRBD1. Per the germline V gene, CDR1 is WSHSY and CDR2 is SAAADI. The trim removed 4 bases at V and 1 base at J, leaving 11 bases unmatched. The CDR3 extends over 17 amino acids. The CDR3 DNA sequence: TGCGCCAGCAGTGCCCCGAGACAGGGGCTGGCCCAAGAGACCCAGTACTTC. Residues: CASSAPRQGLAQETQYF.

The rearrangement joins TRBV11-2 to TRBJ2-1; TRBD2 agrees at 9 bases. V dropped 1 base and J dropped 0; count of bases not matched to a gene: 10. Germline V gene sequence: CDR1 SGHAT, CDR2 FQNNGV. The length of the CDR3 is 19 residues. CDR3 sequence: CASSLVPLAGFISYNEQFF. Written as DNA, the CDR3 is TGTGCCAGCAGCTTAGTCCCCCTAGCGGGGTTCATCTCCTACAATGAGCAGTTCTTC.

The CDR3 is CASSVGLMVEETQYF. DNA of the CDR3: TGTGCCAGCAGCGTAGGACTCATGGTTGAGGAGACCCAGTACTTC. V usage is TRBV9 and J usage is TRBJ2-5; D ambiguous. Trimming removed 0 bases at V and 5 bases at J, with 14 bases between. In germline, CDR1 is SGDLS, CDR2 YYNGEE. The CDR3 has 15 amino acids. Drawing the rest from reference TRBV9 and TRBJ2-5, the complete variable domain is DSGVTQTPKHLITATGQRVTLRCSPRSGDLSVYWYQQSLDQGLQFLIQYYNGEERAKGNILERFSAQQFPDLHSELNLSSLELGDSALYFCASSVGLMVEETQYFGPGTRLLVL.

The rearrangement joins TRBV29-1 to TRBJ1-4; a possible D gene is TRBD1 (6 bases). The CDR3 has 13 residues. Trimming took 8 bases from V and 0 from J, leaving 10 bases between them. Germline CDR1 SQVTM, CDR2 ANQGSEA. The CDR3 DNA sequence: TGCAGCACTGGGGGCTCAACTAATGAAAAACTGTTTTTT. Translation gives CSTGGSTNEKLFF.

This chain joins TRBV7-8 and TRBJ1-6, with D possibly being TRBD1 (5 bases). Trimming removed 2 bases from V and 7 bases from J, with 12 bases in between. The CDR3 has 15 residues. Germline lookup yields CDR1 SGHVS and CDR2 FQNEAQ. The CDR3 loop is CASSLSIPGNSPLHF. CDR3 coding DNA: TGTGCCAGCAGCTTATCGATCCCAGGGAATTCACCCCTCCACTTT.

This clone was observed many times. V is TRBV19 and J is TRBJ2-1, with D possibly TRBD2 on 6 matching bases. The V gene's germline CDR1 is LNHDA and CDR2 SQIVND (reference sequence). Trimming left V 5 bases short and J 9 bases short, with 17 bases between. This CDR3 has 14 amino acids. CDR3 residues: CASSAGSRSTEQFF. DNA of the CDR3: TGTGCCAGTAGTGCGGGATCTCGATCCACTGAGCAGTTCTTC.